The present T cell receptor beta chain was sequenced within a study of blood T cell repertoires in COVID-19 (dated by TCRdb to 2020 to 2022). For the study in its entirety: Collaborator samples came from the United States, Italy and Spain and covered acute and convalescent phases of COVID-19. The prospective study material was composed of cDNA or gDNA derived from T cells, B-cell-depleted T cells, or PBMCs. Deeply sampled blood TCRbeta repertoires from subjects exposed to, actively infected with, or recovered from COVID-19 were included in the dataset. A freely available public database, intended as a resource for researchers studying the immune response to SARS-CoV-2, is where the repertoires were released. Samples came from the ongoing ImmuneRACE study (first 160 participants) plus 1,254 subjects from 6 global collaborators. Nearly every sample came with metadata listing a de-identified subject ID, COVID-19 status, age in years and sex. Where available, HLA class I and class II types were taken from metadata supplied by the sample provider and were not determined by assay-based typing.

The study at large found these results: The quantity of clinical and demographic metadata differed by source and by participant and was supplied without curation.

About this clone: Its recognized antigen is unknown. The input lacks base qualities; no much larger clone sits a single base away.

Whole blood was collected in K2EDTA tubes by collaborating institutions according to the institutions' own protocols. For TCRbeta analysis, collaborator samples were shipped as frozen whole blood, as isolated PBMCs, or as DNA extracted from either sample type. Sequences KGHDR (CDR1) and SFDVKD (CDR2) are obtained from the germline V gene. V loses 0 bases of germline sequence and J loses 2 bases, and the interval between the two ends is 6 bases. The CDR3 spans 14 residues, from the cysteine through the phenylalanine. Just CDR3 DNA is preserved here, 42 bases in frame from base 1. TCRbeta CDR3 regions were amplified from genomic DNA by means of the immunoSEQ Assay, a bias-controlled multiplex PCR. As for the original processing: The number of nucleated cells in each sample was estimated by amplification of reference gene primers within the assay. Sequence reads were collapsed and filtered to measure the absolute abundance of every unique TCRbeta CDR3 rearrangement. For each sample, productive Simpson clonality was calculated as the square root of Simpson's diversity index over productive rearrangements. As stored in TCRdb, this immuneACCESS dataset retains in-frame rearrangements with V and J assigned. A fraction of the clones does not appear; measured against another copy, unresolved V genes explain less than half of the discrepancy, and the remainder lacks a known reason. That table is the source of V, J and clone size, and D and trimming were worked out from the DNA. For this sample there are 110,000 to 150,000 clones; 65% to 90% appear just once. The ten largest make up around 8.8% of the sample.

The sequence links TRBV24-1 to TRBJ1-2; no D gene can be assigned with confidence. This clonotype was sampled from a human donor in a cohort sampled during active COVID-19. Sequencing input: peripheral blood. In nucleotide form, the sequence is TGTGCCACCAGTGATTTGGAGAAAAACTATGGCTACACCTTC. Its translation is CATSDLEKNYGYTF.